These 7 T cell receptor beta chains originate from one sample sequenced in a study of cytomegalovirus exposure and HLA in healthy donors. The study ran its PCR with 60 Vbeta and 13 Jbeta primers. Assay: immunoSEQ multiplex PCR; the TCRdb copy retains only in-frame clones and omits some. This repertoire includes some 75,000 clones. The sample consisted of PBMCs. These receptors were obtained from a boy between 10 and 17 years old in good health and CMV-seronegative.

The chain recombines TRBV5-1 with TRBJ1-1; a possible D gene is TRBD1 (5 bases). The ends were cut back, 3 bases at V and 3 bases at J, with 9 bases in the middle. This CDR3 has 13 amino acids. Germline CDR1 and CDR2: SGHRS and YFSETQ. DNA for the CDR3: TGCGCCAGCAGCTCGCGGGGGGACACTGAAGCTTTCTTT. It yields the protein CASSSRGDTEAFF.

The rearrangement joins TRBV18 to TRBJ2-7; weak D call: TRBD1 (5 bases). The CDR3 runs to 18 residues. V was trimmed by 5 bases and J by 0 bases, leaving 23 bases between them. The germline CDR1 and CDR2 sequences are KGHSH and LQKENI. CDR3 DNA sequence: TGTGCCAGCTCAAATTTAACGTGGGCGGACATATCCTCCTACGAGCAGTACTTC. Its translation is CASSNLTWADISSYEQYF.

The rearrangement uses TRBV20-1 and TRBJ2-7; 7 bases are shared with TRBD2. Germline-derived CDR1 and CDR2 are DFQATT and SNEGSKA (reference sequence). The CDR3 loop spans 11 amino acids. With 4 bases clipped from V and 5 bases from J, the junction kept 2 bases outside the gene matches. The CDR3 nucleotides read TGCAGTGCTAAGGCGGGGGACGAGCAGTACTTC. Its translation is CSAKAGDEQYF.

The J gene is TRBJ2-3, the V gene TRBV2, with 7 bases aligning to TRBD1. Germline V gene data show CDR1 as SNHLY and CDR2 as FYNNEI. V shed 8 bases and J 2 bases; nucleotides not matched to a gene: 10. CDR3 size: 15 residues. CDR3 bases: TGTGCCAGCTGGGGACAGAACCCAAACACAGATACGCAGTATTTT. As protein: CASWGQNPNTDTQYF.

The chain links TRBV7-2 to TRBJ1-1, with 10 bases lining up with TRBD1. Germline V gene lookup returns CDR1 SGHTA and CDR2 FQGNSA. The trim removed 4 bases at V and 8 bases at J, leaving 7 bases unmatched. The CDR3 is 14 amino acids. In nucleotides, the CDR3 is TGTGCCAGCAGCTCCCAACCGACAGGGGGCGAAGCTTTCTTT. Its translation is CASSSQPTGGEAFF. The full variable domain, with the rest looked up from reference TRBV7-2 and TRBJ1-1, is GAGVSQSPSNKVTEKGKDVELRCDPISGHTALYWYRQSLGQGLEFLIYFQGNSAPDKSGLPSDRFSAERTGGSVSTLTIQRTQQEDSAVYLCASSSQPTGGEAFFGQGTRLTVV.

The rearrangement joins TRBV19 to TRBJ1-2, with TRBD1 matching over 7 bases. V shed 4 bases, J shed 4 bases, and the junction held 9 bases outside the gene matches. Germline V lookup: CDR1 LNHDA, CDR2 SQIVND (reference sequence). This CDR3 spans 15 amino acids. The CDR3 DNA follows: TGTGCCAGTAGTACCCGGGACAGAGCCACCTATGGCTACACCTTC. Translating it yields CASSTRDRATYGYTF.

This chain links TRBV5-1 with TRBJ2-1; TRBD2 might be the D (5 bases). This CDR3 is 15 amino acids long. Trimming took off 1 base at V and 4 bases at J, with 12 bases between the two ends. Germline V gene lookup returns CDR1 SGHRS and CDR2 YFSETQ. The CDR3 spells CASSLWAGRYNEQFF. As DNA, the CDR3 is TGCGCCAGCAGCTTGTGGGCGGGTCGTTACAATGAGCAGTTCTTC.